This TCR beta chain came from a study of blood T cells in healthy people across ages. The germline gives CDR1 SGHRS, CDR2 YFSETQ. This CDR3 is 16 amino acids long. Trimming removed 4 bases from V and 7 bases from J; junction bases left unmatched: 15. Study observations and caveats: Researchers report that TCR beta diversity correlated strongly with naive T cell percentage. Relative to aged donors, long-lived donors carried more naive CD4+ cells and displayed higher diversity.

Every sample had a minimum of 6.5 million PBMCs isolated. The second PCR ran about 6 to 12 cycles with a sample-barcoded 5' primer and J-beta primers. TCRdb ran MiXCR on the 5' RACE reads and lists one entry per CDR3 protein. The sample has around 650,000 distinct CDR3 sequences, roughly 41% seen once; the top ten hold around 30%. For this clonotype: What it binds is not known.

This clonotype was sampled from a man older than 75 in good health. The source material was blood. The chain recombines TRBV5-1 with TRBJ2-7; 9 nucleotides match TRBD1. The CDR3 sequence is CASSKQGATDYNEQYF. In DNA form, the CDR3 reads TGCGCCAGCAGCAAACAGGGGGCGACCGATTACAATGAGCAGTACTTC.